Following are 23 T cell receptor beta chains from one sample sequenced in a study of vaccination and CD4 T cells after COVID-19. With the Oncomine TCR Beta short-read assay, DNA from cultured CD4+ T cells was sequenced. TCRdb recomputed calls from the PCR reads with MiXCR, one row per CDR3 protein. Here the sample spans more than 15,000 distinct CDR3 sequences, around 60% being singletons. Noted treatment: roughly 11-day PBMC culture with coronavirus spike peptide pools or control peptides (ViraFEST assay). Antigens for these TCRs are unknown. Source material: CD4+ T cells from blood, cultured in vitro. The source is a human donor who had recovered from COVID-19.

The chain employs TRBV7-9 and TRBJ1-1; D remains unclear. The V end lost 2 bases, the J end lost 3 bases, and 16 bases lay between the germline ends. The CDR3 is 16 residues long. The germline CDR1 and CDR2 sequences are SEHNR and FQNEAQ (reference sequence). The CDR3 here is CASSLRVSESDTEAFF. The CDR3 region has the DNA TGTGCCAGCAGCTTACGGGTCTCGGAATCGGACACTGAAGCTTTCTTT.

The chain combines TRBV28 with TRBJ2-5; 8 positions match TRBD2. Germline CDR1 and CDR2: MDHEN and SYDVKM. Trimming removed 1 base from V and 5 bases from J; junction bases left unmatched: 12. The CDR3 length is 17 residues. In nucleotides, the CDR3 is TGTGCCAGCAGTTTATCGAGCGGGAGTCCCGCGGCGGAGACCCAGTACTTC. This translates into CASSLSSGSPAAETQYF.

J is TRBJ2-1 and V is TRBV29-1, with 7 positions matching TRBD1. The CDR3 has 14 residues. Germline V gives CDR1 SQVTM, CDR2 ANQGSEA. Germline trimming cut 0 bases from V and 9 bases from J; bases unmatched to any gene: 8. The CDR3 DNA reads TGCAGCGTTGAAGATATTGAGGGGGCGGGTGAGCAGTTCTTC. It encodes CSVEDIEGAGEQFF.

The chain is built from TRBV27 and TRBJ2-7; 8 bases are a match to TRBD1. Trimming removed 0 bases from V and 4 bases from J; junction bases left unmatched: 11. The length of the CDR3 is 17 residues. Germline V lookup: CDR1 MNHEY, CDR2 SMNVEV (reference sequence). The CDR3 DNA is TGTGCCAGCAGTTTATCGGTAGGGGACAGGAGGCCATACGAGCAGTACTTC. It translates to CASSLSVGDRRPYEQYF.

The chain employs TRBV19 and TRBJ1-2; no firm D call. Looked up from germline, CDR1 is LNHDA and CDR2 is SQIVND (reference sequence). The CDR3 contains 13 residues. V lost 5 bases and J 3 bases, leaving 10 bases between the germline ends. CDR3 bases: TGTGCCAGTAGTCGGACGGCTGACTATGGCTACACCTTC. Protein: CASSRTADYGYTF.

The genes are TRBV5-1 and TRBJ2-2; 9 nucleotides match TRBD2. V lost 2 bases and J lost 3; bases outside the gene matches: 8. This CDR3 is 17 amino acids long. The V gene's germline CDR1 is SGHRS and CDR2 YFSETQ. CDR3 coding DNA: TGCGCCAGCAGCTTTGGGGCTAGCGGGACCCACACCGGGGAGCTGTTTTTT. The encoded protein is CASSFGASGTHTGELFF.

V and J are TRBV10-3 and TRBJ2-7, with a tentative D call TRBD1 (6 bases). V gave up 4 bases and J gave up 5 bases, with 15 bases separating them. Germline loops: CDR1 ENHRY, CDR2 SYGVKD. This CDR3 region has 14 residues. The CDR3 sequence: CAISGQGPTDEQYF. In DNA form, the CDR3 reads TGTGCCATCAGTGGGCAGGGGCCTACAGACGAGCAGTACTTC.

Only a few counts were recorded for this clonotype. The rearrangement joins TRBV5-1 to TRBJ1-1; D might be TRBD1 (5 bases). Trimming pared 1 base from V and 3 bases from J, leaving 7 bases between. Germline V CDR1 and CDR2: SGHRS, YFSETQ. The CDR3 extends over 13 amino acids. The CDR3 bases are TGCGCCAGCAGCTTGTGGGGGGACACTGAAGCTTTCTTT. Amino acids: CASSLWGDTEAFF.

This chain connects TRBV4-1 to TRBJ1-3; D is undetermined. From germline, CDR1 is MGHRA and CDR2 YSYEKL. The CDR3 length is 15 residues. V dropped 4 bases and J dropped 0 bases, with 10 bases sitting between them. The CDR3 spells CASSRDRSSGNTIYF. In DNA, the CDR3 is TGCGCCAGCAGCCGTGACCGAAGCTCTGGAAACACCATATATTTT.

CDR3 in amino acids: CASTPGTDQPQHF. DNA of the CDR3: TGTGCCAGCACCCCGGGGACAGATCAGCCCCAGCATTTT. The chain recombines TRBV27 with TRBJ1-5; 7 bases line up with TRBD1. The germline gives CDR1 MNHEY, CDR2 SMNVEV (reference sequence). J gave up 5 bases and V 7 bases, and 5 bases lay outside the gene matches. This CDR3 comprises 13 residues.

The CDR3 DNA reads as TGTGCCACCCGGGACAAATTCACAGATACGCAGTATTTT. It yields the protein CATRDKFTDTQYF. This chain uses TRBV12-3 or TRBV12-4 with TRBJ2-3; the D gene is possibly TRBD1 (6 bases). The CDR3 is 13 residues long. Deletions cut 10 bases from V and 2 bases from J, with 13 bases between.

This clonotype has just a few counts. The V call is TRBV7-9, the J call TRBJ1-3; D may be TRBD1 (5 bases). Germline CDR1 and CDR2: SEHNR and FQNEAQ (reference sequence). V lost 5 bases and J lost 4, with 15 bases in between. The CDR3 totals 15 residues. In DNA, the CDR3 is TGTGCCAGCAGCCCAAAGATCAGGGTAGGAAACACCATATATTTT. Protein: CASSPKIRVGNTIYF.

A few counts support this clonotype. The chain has TRBV20-1 and TRBJ2-5; no definite D call. The CDR3 totals 12 residues. Germline loops: CDR1 DFQATT, CDR2 SNEGSKA (reference sequence). The germline V and J ends were trimmed by 2 bases and 4 bases, with 8 bases remaining between them. In DNA form, the CDR3 reads TGCAGTGCTAGAACTGGGCGAGAGACCCAGTACTTC. Translating it yields CSARTGRETQYF.

This chain links TRBV7-3 with TRBJ2-2; TRBD1 might be the D (5 bases). The V gene's germline CDR1 is SGHTA and CDR2 FQGTGA. The CDR3 has 14 amino acids. V was trimmed by 2 bases and J by 4 bases, leaving 8 bases between them. The CDR3 bases are TGTGCCAGCAGCTTATGGCAGGGCACCGGGGAGCTGTTTTTT. As protein: CASSLWQGTGELFF.

The chain uses TRBV5-1 and TRBJ2-3; D unresolved. With 4 bases removed from V and 0 bases from J, the gap between germline ends came to 6 bases. The CDR3 covers 13 residues. The germline CDR1 and CDR2 sequences are SGHRS and YFSETQ. CDR3 sequence (DNA): TGCGCCAGCAGCCCCCTTAGCACAGATACGCAGTATTTT. Translated: CASSPLSTDTQYF.

This clonotype occurred a few times. A junction boundary mismatches the germline segment, possibly from a read error. The V call is TRBV27, the J call TRBJ2-7, with 8 bases lining up with TRBD1. CDR1 is MNHEY, CDR2 SMNVEV, per germline (reference sequence). The CDR3 extends over 14 amino acids. Here the CDR3 reads CASSEVRRDRPFNF. CDR3 coding DNA: TGTGCCAGCAGTGAAGTAAGACGGGACAGGCCCTTCAACTTC.

The chain recombines TRBV6-1 with TRBJ2-1, with 7 bases fitting TRBD2. Germline loops: CDR1 MNHNS, CDR2 SASEGT. Trimming cost V 5 bases and J 7 bases; bases outside gene matches: 8. The CDR3 runs to 14 residues. CDR3 amino acids: CASSRSGTLNEQFF. The CDR3, as DNA: TGTGCCAGCAGTCGAAGCGGGACCCTTAATGAGCAGTTCTTC.

This clonotype was picked up one time. J is TRBJ2-5 and V is TRBV20-1; D is perhaps TRBD1 (8 bases). This CDR3 comprises 13 residues. Germline CDR1 reads DFQATT; CDR2 reads SNEGSKA (reference sequence). The V end was cut by 5 bases, the J end by 5 bases, with 15 bases between. This CDR3 reads CSAFGQGGETQYF. The CDR3 bases are TGCAGTGCTTTCGGACAGGGAGGGGAGACCCAGTACTTC.

The rearrangement joins TRBV7-8 to TRBJ1-2, with 11 bases that match TRBD1. The V gene end was trimmed by 5 bases and the J gene end by 7 bases; junction bases not matched to a gene: 12. This CDR3 is 16 amino acids long. The germline gives CDR1 SGHVS, CDR2 FQNEAQ. As DNA, the CDR3 is TGTGCCAGCAGCCCTAGCCCCGGGACAGGGGGGTTTGGCTACACCTTC. It codes for CASSPSPGTGGFGYTF. Supplemented by reference TRBV7-8 and TRBJ1-2, the full variable domain reads GAGVSQSPRYKVAKRGQDVALRCDPISGHVSLFWYQQALGQGPEFLTYFQNEAQLDKSGLPSDRFFAERPEGSVSTLKIQRTQQEDSAVYLCASSPSPGTGGFGYTFGSGTRLTVV.

This clonotype was detected a few times. The gene calls are TRBV20-1 and TRBJ1-2; 9 nucleotides agree with TRBD1. Germline lookup yields CDR1 DFQATT and CDR2 SNEGSKA (reference sequence). The V segment lost 5 bases and the J segment 7 bases; nucleotides outside the gene matches: 8. The CDR3 consists of 13 residues. CDR3 sequence: CSAALETGGGYTF. In DNA, the CDR3 is TGCAGTGCTGCCCTCGAGACAGGGGGTGGCTACACCTTC.

This sequence joins TRBV7-2 and TRBJ2-7; 10 bases agree with TRBD1. V trimming: 1 base; J trimming: 5 bases; junction bases outside the gene matches: 20. Germline V lookup: CDR1 SGHTA, CDR2 FQGNSA. This CDR3 comprises 20 residues. The CDR3 nucleotides are TGTGCCAGCAGCTTAGTTCCTGTCTCGGGTAAGGGACAGGGGCTCCACGAGCAGTACTTC. Protein product: CASSLVPVSGKGQGLHEQYF.

The table lists this clonotype with a few counts. The chain combines TRBV6-1 with TRBJ1-5; 8 bases align to TRBD1. Germline V gene sequence: CDR1 MNHNS, CDR2 SASEGT. The J segment lost 0 bases and the V segment lost 7 bases, leaving 8 bases of the junction unmatched. There are 16 residues in the CDR3. The CDR3 coding sequence is TGTGCCAGCACTGGACAGGGAATAACTAGCAATCAGCCCCAGCATTTT. Amino acid sequence: CASTGQGITSNQPQHF.

This clonotype was recorded a few times. V usage is TRBV7-9 and J usage is TRBJ1-1, with D perhaps matching TRBD1 (5 bases). Germline-derived CDR1 and CDR2 are SEHNR and FQNEAQ (reference sequence). Trimming took off 5 bases at V and 7 bases at J, with 20 bases between the two ends. The CDR3 has 15 residues. CDR3 sequence (DNA): TGTGCCAGCAGCCCCAACCGAGACAGAGTCTTTGAAGCTTTCTTT. This gives the protein CASSPNRDRVFEAFF.